This is a list of T cell receptor beta chains from one sample in a study of long-term antiretroviral therapy in people with HIV. The data were produced by immunoSEQ multiplex PCR, yet TCRdb's version contains in-frame clones alone and is incomplete. Here the sample spans roughly 25,000 clones, roughly three quarters being singletons. The input for sequencing was unsorted PBMCs, taken 0.5 years after starting antiretroviral therapy. The source is a woman in her 40s with HIV. Each CDR3 is given with its conserved first and last residue. Fields, in order: V gene, J gene, D gene, clone size, CDR3 protein, CDR3 DNA. D genes are given only for firm matches. Some rows have no size entry. The others give once, few or many, or a class for an expanded clone.

TRBV19	TRBJ2-1	TRBD2	once	CASSIAGGSGGEQFF	TGTGCCAGTAGTATTGCGGGGGGATCTGGCGGTGAGCAGTTCTTC
TRBV11-2	TRBJ2-2	-	-	CASSSNTGELFF	TGTGCCAGCAGCTCGAACACCGGGGAGCTGTTTTTT
TRBV19	TRBJ2-7	TRBD1	-	CASTRTGVDSYEQYF	TGTGCCAGTACACGCACAGGGGTCGACTCCTACGAGCAGTACTTC
TRBV19	TRBJ2-1	TRBD1	-	CASGDGTGGNNEQFF	TGTGCCAGTGGGGATGGGACAGGGGGAAACAATGAGCAGTTCTTC
TRBV28	TRBJ1-1	-	-	CASSLGGQNTEAFF	TGTGCCAGCAGTTTGGGGGGACAGAACACTGAAGCTTTCTTT
TRBV9	TRBJ2-5	TRBD1	once	CASSEGQGRTQYF	TGTGCCAGCAGCGAGGGACAGGGGAGGACCCAGTACTTC
TRBV7-9	TRBJ2-2	-	-	CASSFGQAVTGELFF	TGTGCCAGCAGCTTCGGTCAGGCGGTCACCGGGGAGCTGTTTTTT
TRBV29-1	TRBJ1-2	TRBD1	-	CSVVVEGALNYGYTF	TGCAGCGTCGTGGTGGAGGGGGCGCTTAACTATGGCTACACCTTC
TRBV2	TRBJ1-6	TRBD1	-	CAIQYRGNNSPLHF	TGTGCCATTCAATACAGGGGAAATAATTCACCCCTCCACTTT
TRBV27	TRBJ1-1	-	-	CASSKTDRNTEAFF	TGTGCCAGCAGTAAGACGGACAGAAACACTGAAGCTTTCTTT
TRBV7-9	TRBJ2-5	-	-	CASRSAGAGETQYF	TGTGCCAGCAGATCGGCTGGGGCCGGGGAGACCCAGTACTTC
TRBV28	TRBJ1-2	TRBD1	-	CASSLNPGTGARYTF	TGTGCCAGCAGTTTAAACCCCGGGACAGGTGCCCGCTACACCTTC
TRBV4-3	TRBJ1-2	TRBD1	once	CASSHQTGQGQTGYTF	TGCGCCAGCAGCCACCAGACCGGACAGGGGCAGACTGGCTACACCTTC
TRBV12-5	TRBJ1-1	-	-	CASGQDSYTEAFF	TGTGCTAGTGGCCAGGACAGCTACACTGAAGCTTTCTTT